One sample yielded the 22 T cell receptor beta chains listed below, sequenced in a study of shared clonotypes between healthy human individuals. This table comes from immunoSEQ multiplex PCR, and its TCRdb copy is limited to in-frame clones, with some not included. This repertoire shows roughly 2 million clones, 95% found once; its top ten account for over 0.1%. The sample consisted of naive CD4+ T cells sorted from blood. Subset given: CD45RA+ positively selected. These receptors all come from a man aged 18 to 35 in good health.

DNA for the CDR3: TGTGCCAGCAGCCCGACGACTAGCCCCCACAATGAGCAGTTCTTC. This codes for CASSPTTSPHNEQFF. J is TRBJ2-1 and V is TRBV5-6, with TRBD2 identical over 7 bases. Germline CDR1 and CDR2: SGHDT and YYEEEE. The trim removed 4 bases at V and 5 bases at J, leaving 9 bases unmatched. The CDR3 runs to 15 residues. The whole variable domain, remainder taken from reference TRBV5-6 and TRBJ2-1, is DAGVTQSPTHLIKTRGQQVTLRCSPKSGHDTVSWYQQALGQGPQFIFQYYEEEERQRGNFPDRFSGHQFPNYSSELNVNALLLGDSALYLCASSPTTSPHNEQFFGPGTRLTVL.

CDR3 region: CASIGRENIQYF. DNA of the CDR3: TGTGCCAGCATCGGACGGGAAAACATTCAGTACTTC. The rearrangement links TRBV6-5 to TRBJ2-4; no definite D call. Deletions cut 7 bases from V and 5 bases from J, with 9 bases between. The CDR3 runs 12 residues. Germline V gene data show CDR1 as MNHEY and CDR2 as SVGAGI.

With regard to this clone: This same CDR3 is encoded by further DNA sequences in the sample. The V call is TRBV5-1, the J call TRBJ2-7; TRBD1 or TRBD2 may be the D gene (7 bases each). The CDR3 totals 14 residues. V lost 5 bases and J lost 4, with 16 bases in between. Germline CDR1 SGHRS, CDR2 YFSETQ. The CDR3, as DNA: TGCGCCAGCAGTTTACGGGGGGACAGTTACGAGCAGTACTTC. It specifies CASSLRGDSYEQYF.

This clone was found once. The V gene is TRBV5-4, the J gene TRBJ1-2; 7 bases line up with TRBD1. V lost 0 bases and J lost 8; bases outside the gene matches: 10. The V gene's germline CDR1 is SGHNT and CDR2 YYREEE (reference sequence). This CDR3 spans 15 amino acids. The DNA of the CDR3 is TGTGCCAGCAGCTTGGTCGGACAGGTGGGACTGGGCTACACCTTC. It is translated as CASSLVGQVGLGYTF.

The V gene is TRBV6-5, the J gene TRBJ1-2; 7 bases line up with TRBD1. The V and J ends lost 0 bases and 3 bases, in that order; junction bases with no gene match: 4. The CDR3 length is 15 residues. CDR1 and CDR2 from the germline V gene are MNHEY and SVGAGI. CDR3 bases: TGTGCCAGCAGTTACTCCGGGACAGTACACTATGGCTACACCTTC. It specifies CASSYSGTVHYGYTF.

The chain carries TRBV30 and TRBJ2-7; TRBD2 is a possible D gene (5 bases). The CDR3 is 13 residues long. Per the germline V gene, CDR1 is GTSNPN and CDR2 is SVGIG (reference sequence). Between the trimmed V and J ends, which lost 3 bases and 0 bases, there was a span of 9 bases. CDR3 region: CAWRTGSSYEQYF. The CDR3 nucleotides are TGTGCCTGGAGGACTGGGAGCTCCTACGAGCAGTACTTC.

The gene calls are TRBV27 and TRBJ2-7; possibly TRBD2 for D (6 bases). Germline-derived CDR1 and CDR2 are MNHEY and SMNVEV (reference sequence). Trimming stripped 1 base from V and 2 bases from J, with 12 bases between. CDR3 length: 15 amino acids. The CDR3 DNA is TGTGCCAGCAGTTTATATCCTAGCGAAACCTACGAGCAGTACTTC. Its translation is CASSLYPSETYEQYF.

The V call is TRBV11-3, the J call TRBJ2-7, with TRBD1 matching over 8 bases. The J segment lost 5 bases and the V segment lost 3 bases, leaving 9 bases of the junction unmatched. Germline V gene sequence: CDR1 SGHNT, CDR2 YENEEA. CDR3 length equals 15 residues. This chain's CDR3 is CASSFRTGMINEQYF. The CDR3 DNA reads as TGTGCCAGCAGCTTCCGGACAGGGATGATTAACGAGCAGTACTTC.

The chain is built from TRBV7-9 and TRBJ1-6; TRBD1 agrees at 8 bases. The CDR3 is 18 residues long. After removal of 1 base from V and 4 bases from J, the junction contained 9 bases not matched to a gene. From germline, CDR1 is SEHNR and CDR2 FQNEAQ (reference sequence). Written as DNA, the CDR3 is TGTGCCAGCAGCTTAGTGCGGCAGGACAGGGCTTATAATTCACCCCTCCACTTT. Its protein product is CASSLVRQDRAYNSPLHF.

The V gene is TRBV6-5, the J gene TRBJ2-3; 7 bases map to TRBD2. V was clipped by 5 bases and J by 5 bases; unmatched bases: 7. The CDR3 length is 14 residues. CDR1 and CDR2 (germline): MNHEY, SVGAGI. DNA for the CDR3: TGTGCCAGCAGTCACCCGGGAGGAGGAGATACGCAGTATTTT. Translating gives CASSHPGGGDTQYF.

The CDR3 DNA sequence: TGTGCCAGCAGCGGACGACAGGGGGAAACTGAAGCTTTCTTT. Translating it yields CASSGRQGETEAFF. The rearrangement uses TRBV7-9 and TRBJ1-1; 9 positions match TRBD1. This CDR3 spans 14 amino acids. Germline CDR1 and CDR2: SEHNR and FQNEAQ (reference sequence). The V segment lost 5 bases and the J segment 5 bases; nucleotides outside the gene matches: 6.

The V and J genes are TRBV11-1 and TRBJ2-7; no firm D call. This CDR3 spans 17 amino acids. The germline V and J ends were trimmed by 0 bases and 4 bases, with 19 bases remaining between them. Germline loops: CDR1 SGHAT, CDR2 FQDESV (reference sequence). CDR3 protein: CASSLAGFPGIKYEQYF. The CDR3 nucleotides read TGTGCCAGCAGCTTAGCAGGATTTCCGGGCATAAAATACGAGCAGTACTTC.

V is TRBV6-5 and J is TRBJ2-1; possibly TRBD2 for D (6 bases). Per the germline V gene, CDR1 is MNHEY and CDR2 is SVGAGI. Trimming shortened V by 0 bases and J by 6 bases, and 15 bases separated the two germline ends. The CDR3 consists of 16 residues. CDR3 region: CASSYSPPGVGNEQFF. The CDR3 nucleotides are TGTGCCAGCAGTTACTCCCCCCCGGGGGTCGGCAATGAGCAGTTCTTC.

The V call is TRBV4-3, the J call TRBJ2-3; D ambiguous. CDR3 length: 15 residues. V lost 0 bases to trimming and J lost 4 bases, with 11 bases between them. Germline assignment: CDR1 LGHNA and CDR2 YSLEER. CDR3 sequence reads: CASSQDLGRADTQYF. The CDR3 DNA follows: TGCGCCAGCAGCCAAGATCTTGGAAGAGCAGATACGCAGTATTTT.

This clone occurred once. This CDR3 reads CASSSQRGATDTQYF. The DNA of the CDR3 is TGTGCCAGCAGCTCCCAGCGGGGGGCCACAGATACGCAGTATTTT. V usage is TRBV7-3 and J usage is TRBJ2-3; TRBD2 aligns across 9 bases. Per germline, CDR1 SGHTA and CDR2 FQGTGA. The CDR3 contains 15 residues. The V gene end was trimmed by 4 bases and the J gene end by 2 bases; junction bases not matched to a gene: 4.

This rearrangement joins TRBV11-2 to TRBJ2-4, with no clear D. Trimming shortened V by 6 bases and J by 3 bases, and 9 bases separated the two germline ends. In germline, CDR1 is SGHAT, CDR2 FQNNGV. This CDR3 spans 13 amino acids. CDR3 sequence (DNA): TGTGCCAGCAGATCCGTAGACAAAAACATTCAGTACTTC. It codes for CASRSVDKNIQYF. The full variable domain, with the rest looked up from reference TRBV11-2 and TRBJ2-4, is EAGVAQSPRYKIIEKRQSVAFWCNPISGHATLYWYQQILGQGPKLLIQFQNNGVVDDSQLPKDRFSAERLKGVDSTLKIQPAKLEDSAVYLCASRSVDKNIQYFGAGTRLSVL.

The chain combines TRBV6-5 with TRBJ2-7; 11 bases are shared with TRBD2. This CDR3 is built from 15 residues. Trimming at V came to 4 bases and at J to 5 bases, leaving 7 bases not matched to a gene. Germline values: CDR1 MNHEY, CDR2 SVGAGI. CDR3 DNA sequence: TGTGCCAGCAGTTCCGGACTAGCGGGCACCCACGAGCAGTACTTC. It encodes CASSSGLAGTHEQYF.

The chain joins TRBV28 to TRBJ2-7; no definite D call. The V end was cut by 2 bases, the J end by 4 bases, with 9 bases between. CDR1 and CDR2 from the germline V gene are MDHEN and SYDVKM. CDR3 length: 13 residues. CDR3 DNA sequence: TGTGCCAGCAGTTTAAGGAATCCGTACGAGCAGTACTTC. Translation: CASSLRNPYEQYF.

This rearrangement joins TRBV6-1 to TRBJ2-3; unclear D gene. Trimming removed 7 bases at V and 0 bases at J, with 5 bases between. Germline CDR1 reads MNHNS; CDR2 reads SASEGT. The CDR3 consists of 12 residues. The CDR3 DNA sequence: TGTGCCAGCACGATAAGCACAGATACGCAGTATTTT. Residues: CASTISTDTQYF.

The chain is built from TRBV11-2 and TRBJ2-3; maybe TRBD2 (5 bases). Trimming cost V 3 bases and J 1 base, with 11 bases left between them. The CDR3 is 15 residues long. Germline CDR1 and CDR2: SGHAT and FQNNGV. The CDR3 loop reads CASSFTAGGTDTQYF. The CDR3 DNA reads TGTGCCAGCAGCTTTACGGCCGGGGGCACAGATACGCAGTATTTT.

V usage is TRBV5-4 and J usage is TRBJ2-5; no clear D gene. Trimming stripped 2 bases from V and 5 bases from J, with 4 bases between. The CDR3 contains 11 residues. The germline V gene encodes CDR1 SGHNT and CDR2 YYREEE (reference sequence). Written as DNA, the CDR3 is TGTGCCAGCAGCTTTTCGGAGACCCAGTACTTC. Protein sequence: CASSFSETQYF.

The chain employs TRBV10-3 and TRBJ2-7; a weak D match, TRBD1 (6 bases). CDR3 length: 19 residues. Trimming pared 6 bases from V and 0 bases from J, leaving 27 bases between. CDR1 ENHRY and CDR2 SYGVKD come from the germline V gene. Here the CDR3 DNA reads TGTGCCATCAGCCCCGGGGCAGGGGCCAAGGAAAGGAGCTCCTACGAGCAGTACTTC. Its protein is CAISPGAGAKERSSYEQYF.